Following are 2 T cell receptor beta chains from one sample sequenced in a study of blood T cell repertoires in COVID-19. Clones were read by immunoSEQ multiplex PCR, and TCRdb kept only the in-frame ones, dropping some. The sample records some 360,000 clones, over 75% being singletons. Input material: peripheral blood. The receptors come from a woman aged 60-75 years with COVID-19, enrolled during active disease.

The chain links TRBV4-2 to TRBJ1-4; tentative D call: TRBD1 (6 bases). In germline, CDR1 is LGHNA, CDR2 YNFKEQ. The length of the CDR3 is 14 residues. V was pared by 4 bases and J by 4 bases, with 10 bases between. CDR3 nucleotide sequence: TGTGCCAGCAGCCGACAGGTGGATAATGAAAAACTGTTTTTT. Its protein is CASSRQVDNEKLFF.

The gene calls are TRBV11-2 and TRBJ2-5, with TRBD2 matching over 11 bases. With V trimmed by 4 bases and J by 5 bases, 6 bases remained unmatched. The CDR3 is made up of 15 amino acids. From germline, CDR1 is SGHAT and CDR2 FQNNGV. CDR3 DNA sequence: TGTGCCAGCAGCTCCTTACTAGCGGGGGAGGAGACCCAGTACTTC. Translation gives CASSSLLAGEETQYF.